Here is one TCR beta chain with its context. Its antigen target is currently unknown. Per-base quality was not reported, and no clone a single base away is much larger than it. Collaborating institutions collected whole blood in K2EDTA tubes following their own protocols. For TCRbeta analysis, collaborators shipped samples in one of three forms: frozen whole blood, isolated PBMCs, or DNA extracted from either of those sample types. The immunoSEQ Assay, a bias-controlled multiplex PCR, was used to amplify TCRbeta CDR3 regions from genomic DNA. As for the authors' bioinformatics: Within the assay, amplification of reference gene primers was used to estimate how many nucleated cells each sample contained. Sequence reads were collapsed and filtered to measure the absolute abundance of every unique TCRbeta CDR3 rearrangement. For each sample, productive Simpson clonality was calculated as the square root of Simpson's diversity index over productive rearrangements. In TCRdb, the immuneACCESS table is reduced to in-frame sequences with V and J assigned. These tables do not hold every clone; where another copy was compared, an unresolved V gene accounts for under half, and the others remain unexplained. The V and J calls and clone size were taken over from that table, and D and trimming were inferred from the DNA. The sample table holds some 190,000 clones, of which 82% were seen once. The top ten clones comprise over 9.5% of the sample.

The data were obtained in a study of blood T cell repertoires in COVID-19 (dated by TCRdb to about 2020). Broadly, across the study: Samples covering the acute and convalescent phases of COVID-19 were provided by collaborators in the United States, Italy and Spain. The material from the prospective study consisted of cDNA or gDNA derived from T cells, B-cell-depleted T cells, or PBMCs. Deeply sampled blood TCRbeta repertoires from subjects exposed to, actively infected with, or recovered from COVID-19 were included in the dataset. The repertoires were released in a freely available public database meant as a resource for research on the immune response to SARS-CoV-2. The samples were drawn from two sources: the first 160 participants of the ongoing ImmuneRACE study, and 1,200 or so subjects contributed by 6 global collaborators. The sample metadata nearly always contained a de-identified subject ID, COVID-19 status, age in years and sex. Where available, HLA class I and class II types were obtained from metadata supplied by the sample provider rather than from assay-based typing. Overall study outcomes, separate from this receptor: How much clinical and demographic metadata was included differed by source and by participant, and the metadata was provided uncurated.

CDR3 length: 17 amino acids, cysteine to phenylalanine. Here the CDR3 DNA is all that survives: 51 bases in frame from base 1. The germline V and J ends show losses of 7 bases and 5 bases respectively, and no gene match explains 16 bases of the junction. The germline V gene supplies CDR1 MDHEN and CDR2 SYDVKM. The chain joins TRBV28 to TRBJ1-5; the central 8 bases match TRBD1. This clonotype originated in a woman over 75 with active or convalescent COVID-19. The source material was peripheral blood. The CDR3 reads CASTTSRTGTYDQPQHF. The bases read TGTGCCAGCACCACCTCTAGGACAGGGACGTACGATCAGCCCCAGCATTTT. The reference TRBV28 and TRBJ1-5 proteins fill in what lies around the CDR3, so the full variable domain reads DVKVTQSSRYLVKRTGEKVFLECVQDMDHENMFWYRQDPGLGLRLIYFSYDVKMKEKGDIPEGYSVSREKKERFSLILESASTNQTSMYLCASTTSRTGTYDQPQHFGDGTRLSIL.